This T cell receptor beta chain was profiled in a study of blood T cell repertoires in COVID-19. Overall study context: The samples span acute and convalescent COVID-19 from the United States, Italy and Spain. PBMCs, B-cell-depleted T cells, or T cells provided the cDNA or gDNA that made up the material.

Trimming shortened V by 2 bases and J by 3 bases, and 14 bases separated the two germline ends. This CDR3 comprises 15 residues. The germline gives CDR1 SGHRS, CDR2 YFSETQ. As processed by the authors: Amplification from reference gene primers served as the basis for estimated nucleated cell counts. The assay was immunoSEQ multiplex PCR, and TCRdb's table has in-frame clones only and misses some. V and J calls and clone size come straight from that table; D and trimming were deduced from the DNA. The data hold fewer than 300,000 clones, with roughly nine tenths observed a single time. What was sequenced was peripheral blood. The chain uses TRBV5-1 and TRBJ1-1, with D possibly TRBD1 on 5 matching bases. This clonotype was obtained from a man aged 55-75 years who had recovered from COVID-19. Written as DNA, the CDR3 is TGCGCCAGCAGCTTCTTGGGGGGTGGTGACACTGAAGCTTTCTTT. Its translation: CASSFLGGGDTEAFF.